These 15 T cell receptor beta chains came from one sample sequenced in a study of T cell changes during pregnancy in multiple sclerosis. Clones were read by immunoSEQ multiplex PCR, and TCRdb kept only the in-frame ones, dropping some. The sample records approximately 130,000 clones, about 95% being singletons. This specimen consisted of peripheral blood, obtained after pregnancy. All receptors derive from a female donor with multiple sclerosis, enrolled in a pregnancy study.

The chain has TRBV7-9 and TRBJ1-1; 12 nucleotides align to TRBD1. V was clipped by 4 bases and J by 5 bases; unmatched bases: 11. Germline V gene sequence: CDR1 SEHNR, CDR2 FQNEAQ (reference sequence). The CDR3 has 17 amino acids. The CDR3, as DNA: TGTGCCAGCAGCTCCCGGGACAGGGGGCGGAGTACGACTGAAGCTTTCTTT. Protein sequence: CASSSRDRGRSTTEAFF.

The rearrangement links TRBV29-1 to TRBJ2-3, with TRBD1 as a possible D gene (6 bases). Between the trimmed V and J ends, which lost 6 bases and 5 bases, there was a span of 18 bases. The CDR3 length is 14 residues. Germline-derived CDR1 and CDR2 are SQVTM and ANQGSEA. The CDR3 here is CSVPQMGRGDTQYF. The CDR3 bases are TGCAGCGTCCCGCAGATGGGCAGGGGAGATACGCAGTATTTT.

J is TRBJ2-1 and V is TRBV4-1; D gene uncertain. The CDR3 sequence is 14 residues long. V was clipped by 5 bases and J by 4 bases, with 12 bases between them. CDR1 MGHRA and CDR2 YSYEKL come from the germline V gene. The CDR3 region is CASSGKTSYNEQFF. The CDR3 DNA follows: TGCGCCAGCAGCGGAAAGACATCGTACAATGAGCAGTTCTTC.

CDR3 in DNA: TGTGCCAGCAGTCGCGCCCGGGACTATTATAACAATGAGCAGTTCTTC. Translated, it gives CASSRARDYYNNEQFF. This sequence joins TRBV25-1 and TRBJ2-1; TRBD2 matches at 7 bases. V gave up 5 bases and J gave up 5 bases; unmatched junction bases: 12. Germline CDR1 reads MGHDK; CDR2 reads SYGVNS. This CDR3 spans 16 amino acids.

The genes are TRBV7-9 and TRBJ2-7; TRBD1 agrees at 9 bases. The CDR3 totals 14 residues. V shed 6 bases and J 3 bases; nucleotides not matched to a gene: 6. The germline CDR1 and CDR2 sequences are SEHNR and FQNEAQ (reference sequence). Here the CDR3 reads CASSSTGGYYEQYF. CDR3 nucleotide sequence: TGTGCCAGCAGTTCGACAGGGGGATACTACGAGCAGTACTTC.

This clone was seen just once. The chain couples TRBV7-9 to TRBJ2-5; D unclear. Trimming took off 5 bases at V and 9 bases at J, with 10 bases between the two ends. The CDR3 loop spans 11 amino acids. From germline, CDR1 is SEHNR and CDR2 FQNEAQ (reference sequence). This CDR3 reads CASSPSGAQYF. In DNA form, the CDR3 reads TGTGCCAGCAGCCCCTCCGGAGCCCAGTACTTC.

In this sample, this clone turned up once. The CDR3 coding sequence is TGTGCCAGCAGCCCCGGGGTCTACAATGAGCAGTTCTTC. Its protein is CASSPGVYNEQFF. This chain uses TRBV13 with TRBJ2-1, with D perhaps matching TRBD2 (5 bases). The V and J ends lost 5 bases and 3 bases respectively, with 8 bases between them. The germline gives CDR1 PRHDT, CDR2 FYEKMQ (reference sequence). CDR3 length equals 13 residues. The whole variable domain, filled in from reference TRBV13 and TRBJ2-1, reads AAGVIQSPRHLIKEKRETATLKCYPIPRHDTVYWYQQGPGQDPQFLISFYEKMQSDKGSIPDRFSAQQFSDYHSELNMSSLELGDSALYFCASSPGVYNEQFFGPGTRLTVL.

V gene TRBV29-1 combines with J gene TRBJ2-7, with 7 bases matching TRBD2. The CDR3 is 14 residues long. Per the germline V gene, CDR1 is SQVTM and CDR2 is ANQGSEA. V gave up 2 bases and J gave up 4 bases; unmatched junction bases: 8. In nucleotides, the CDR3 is TGCAGCGTTGAACCGACTAGCTCTCCGTACGAGCAGTACTTC. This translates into CSVEPTSSPYEQYF.

The CDR3 DNA sequence: TGTGCCAGCAGTTACAGGGGGCAGGGCCAGCCCCAGCATTTT. Its protein is CASSYRGQGQPQHF. V gene TRBV6-6 combines with J gene TRBJ1-5; TRBD1 agrees at 7 bases. Germline V gene lookup returns CDR1 MNHNY and CDR2 SVGAGI (reference sequence). This CDR3 region has 14 residues. The V and J ends lost 2 bases and 7 bases, in that order; junction bases with no gene match: 5.

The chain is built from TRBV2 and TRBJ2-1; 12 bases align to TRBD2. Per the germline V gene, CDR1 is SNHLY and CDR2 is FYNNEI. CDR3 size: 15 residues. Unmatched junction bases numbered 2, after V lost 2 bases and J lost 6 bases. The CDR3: CASSELAGGPNEQFF. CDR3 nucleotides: TGTGCCAGCAGTGAACTAGCGGGAGGGCCCAATGAGCAGTTCTTC.

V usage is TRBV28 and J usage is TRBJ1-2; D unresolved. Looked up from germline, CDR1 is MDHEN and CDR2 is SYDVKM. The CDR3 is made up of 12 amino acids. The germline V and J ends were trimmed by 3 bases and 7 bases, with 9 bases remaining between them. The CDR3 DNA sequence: TGTGCCAGCAGTTTGCCAGGATTTGGCTACACCTTC. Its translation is CASSLPGFGYTF.

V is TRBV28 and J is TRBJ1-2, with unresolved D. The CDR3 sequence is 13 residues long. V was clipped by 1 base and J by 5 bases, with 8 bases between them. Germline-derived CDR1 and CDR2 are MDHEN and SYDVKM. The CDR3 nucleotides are TGTGCCAGCAGTTTATTATCCCCGTATGGCTACACCTTC. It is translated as CASSLLSPYGYTF.

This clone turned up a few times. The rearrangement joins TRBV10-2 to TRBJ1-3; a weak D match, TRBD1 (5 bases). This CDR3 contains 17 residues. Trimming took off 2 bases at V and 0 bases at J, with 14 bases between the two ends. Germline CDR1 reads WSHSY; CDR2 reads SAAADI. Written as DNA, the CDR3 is TGCGCCAGCAGTGAGACGATGACAGCACTCTCTGGAAACACCATATATTTT. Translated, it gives CASSETMTALSGNTIYF.

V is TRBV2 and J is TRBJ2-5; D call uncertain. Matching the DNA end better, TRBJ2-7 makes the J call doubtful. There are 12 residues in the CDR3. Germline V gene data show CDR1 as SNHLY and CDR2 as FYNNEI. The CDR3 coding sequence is TGTGCCAGCGGAGCCGGTTCCTACGAGCAGTACTTC. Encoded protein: CASGAGSYEQYF.

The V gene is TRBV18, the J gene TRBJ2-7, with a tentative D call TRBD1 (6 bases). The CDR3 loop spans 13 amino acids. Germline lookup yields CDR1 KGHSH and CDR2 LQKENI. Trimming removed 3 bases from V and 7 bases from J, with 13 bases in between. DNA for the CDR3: TGTGCCAGCTCACCCTTTACGGACAGTGAGCAGTACTTC. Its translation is CASSPFTDSEQYF.